This TCR beta chain was sequenced during a study of CD8 T cells in Susac syndrome. Reverse transcription of roughly 0.45 to 1 ug RNA was performed with random hexamers. TCRdb independently ran MiXCR on the immunoSEQ multiplex PCR reads; one entry per CDR3 protein. This sample has a few hundred thousand distinct CDR3 sequences, with roughly 90% found just once. Sequencing input: CD8+ T cells from PBMCs. The receptor comes from a human donor with multiple sclerosis.

CDR3 protein: CASSDPSGGASNEQFF. CDR3 in DNA: TGTGCCAGCAGTGACCCCTCCGGGGGGGCTTCGAATGAGCAGTTCTTC. The J gene is TRBJ2-1, the V gene TRBV2, with 8 bases lining up with TRBD2. Looked up from germline, CDR1 is SNHLY and CDR2 is FYNNEI. The CDR3 is 16 amino acids. The ends lost 3 bases at V and 7 bases at J; junction bases unmatched: 11.